These 3 T cell receptor beta chains were sequenced from one sample in a study of human T cells and chemical hapten exposure. A single record per CDR3 protein comes from TCRdb applying MiXCR to the RACE reads. The sample contains 180,000 or so distinct CDR3 sequences, more than 20% of which appear only once. The time point here: patch test 1, 2 weeks after DPC sensitization. Stated treatment: therapeutic diphenylcyclopropenone sensitization with weekly scalp DPC. The sample here was whole blood, taken in connection with sensitization to the hapten diphenylcyclopropenone (DPC). The receptors derive from a woman aged 50 to 65 with alopecia areata. Some clones in this sample may be carry-over from other donors' samples.

A few counts support this clonotype. The rearrangement uses TRBV27 and TRBJ2-7, with D possibly being TRBD2 (6 bases). With 3 bases removed from V and 6 bases from J, the gap between germline ends came to 15 bases. Germline-derived CDR1 and CDR2 are MNHEY and SMNVEV (reference sequence). The length of the CDR3 is 14 residues. CDR3 sequence (DNA): TGTGCCAGCAGTTTTCTAGCGATAGACGGCGAGCAGTACTTC. Residues: CASSFLAIDGEQYF.

This chain connects TRBV27 to TRBJ2-7, with 8 bases matching TRBD1. V trimming: 4 bases; J trimming: 4 bases; junction bases outside the gene matches: 9. The germline gives CDR1 MNHEY, CDR2 SMNVEV (reference sequence). This CDR3 spans 15 amino acids. The CDR3 DNA is TGTGCCAGCAGTTCTCCGGACAGGGACTCATACGAGCAGTACTTC. Translated, it gives CASSSPDRDSYEQYF.

In its sample, this clonotype was seen a few times. V is TRBV3-1 and J is TRBJ2-3, with a tentative D call TRBD2 (5 bases). Germline-derived CDR1 and CDR2 are LGHDT and YNNKEL (reference sequence). The germline V and J ends were trimmed by 0 bases and 3 bases, with 13 bases remaining between them. This CDR3 contains 16 residues. CDR3: CASSQDIARGTDTQYF. CDR3 nucleotide sequence: TGTGCCAGCAGCCAAGATATAGCCCGGGGTACAGATACGCAGTATTTT.